These 27 T cell receptor beta chains originate from one sample sequenced in a study of CD4 T cell repertoires in COVID-19. Sequencing was done directly on freshly isolated, uncultured memory T cells. This table comes from immunoSEQ multiplex PCR, and its TCRdb copy is limited to in-frame clones, with some not included. The table includes under 30,000 clones, roughly 93% detected once. This specimen was circulating follicular helper CD4+ T cells (cTfh) from blood, taken before the COVID-19 pandemic. The receptors originated from a human donor who had COVID-19.

V usage is TRBV5-1 and J usage is TRBJ1-5; no clear D gene. Trimming left V 4 bases short and J 9 bases short, with 20 bases between. Germline V lookup: CDR1 SGHRS, CDR2 YFSETQ. This CDR3 has 15 residues. The CDR3, as DNA: TGCGCCAGCAGCGCGGGAGGAGGCTCTGAGGGGCCCCAGCATTTT. Protein sequence: CASSAGGGSEGPQHF.

The rearrangement uses TRBV15 and TRBJ2-7; 11 bases align to TRBD1. Trimming at V came to 3 bases and at J to 5 bases, leaving 6 bases not matched to a gene. Germline-derived CDR1 and CDR2 are LNHNV and YYDKDF (reference sequence). The CDR3 is 15 residues long. The CDR3 DNA reads as TGTGCCACCAGCAGGGGACAGGGGGGTGAGGACGAGCAGTACTTC. Its translation is CATSRGQGGEDEQYF.

This sequence joins TRBV7-3 and TRBJ1-2, with D perhaps matching TRBD1 (5 bases). CDR3 size: 13 residues. Trimming pared 5 bases from V and 7 bases from J, leaving 14 bases between. CDR1 SGHTA and CDR2 FQGTGA come from the germline V gene. Here the CDR3 reads CASSPGGRGGYTF. DNA for the CDR3: TGTGCCAGCAGCCCGGGGGGTAGGGGTGGCTACACCTTC.

This chain links TRBV18 with TRBJ1-4; no firm D call. V was shortened by 2 bases and J by 4 bases, with 14 bases between the two germline ends. CDR1 is KGHSH and CDR2 is LQKENI in the germline V gene. This CDR3 comprises 16 residues. The CDR3 DNA follows: TGTGCCAGCTCACCAAGGCCTGCGCGAGGTAATGAAAAACTGTTTTTT. Translated: CASSPRPARGNEKLFF.

This chain uses TRBV28 with TRBJ2-3, with D possibly TRBD2 on 6 matching bases. Trimming took 4 bases from V and 3 from J, leaving 14 bases between them. Germline V lookup: CDR1 MDHEN, CDR2 SYDVKM. This CDR3 has 15 amino acids. CDR3 in DNA: TGTGCCAGCAGTTCAAGAATGGGGAGGACAGATACGCAGTATTTT. Encoded protein: CASSSRMGRTDTQYF.

The chain recombines TRBV7-8 with TRBJ2-2; the D gene is possibly TRBD1 (7 bases). CDR3 length equals 15 residues. V was shortened by 5 bases and J by 6 bases, with 16 bases between the two germline ends. Germline CDR1 is SGHVS and CDR2 is FQNEAQ. CDR3 coding DNA: TGTGCCAGCAGCCCAGGGGGGCGTAACGCCGGGGAGCTGTTTTTT. This sequence encodes CASSPGGRNAGELFF.

The genes are TRBV18 and TRBJ1-2; 7 positions agree with TRBD1. V dropped 3 bases and J dropped 8; count of bases not matched to a gene: 12. This CDR3 contains 15 residues. The germline gives CDR1 KGHSH, CDR2 LQKENI. The CDR3 sequence: CASSPDQTGSNGYTF. The CDR3, as DNA: TGTGCCAGCTCACCCGACCAGACAGGGAGCAACGGCTACACCTTC.

The chain combines TRBV7-2 with TRBJ2-7; D is unresolved. CDR1 is SGHTA and CDR2 is FQGNSA in the germline V gene. The CDR3 contains 11 residues. Trimming removed 2 bases at V and 7 bases at J, with 6 bases between. The DNA of the CDR3 is TGTGCCAGCAGCTTATCGTATGAGCAGTACTTC. Its protein is CASSLSYEQYF.

The V gene is TRBV5-6, the J gene TRBJ2-5; 8 bases agree with TRBD1. This CDR3 is built from 16 residues. Germline loops: CDR1 SGHDT, CDR2 YYEEEE. The ends lost 2 bases at V and 4 bases at J; junction bases unmatched: 10. CDR3: CASSLRTGGGGETQYF. The CDR3 DNA reads as TGTGCCAGCAGCTTAAGAACAGGGGGTGGAGGAGAGACCCAGTACTTC.

This clone appeared a single time. The chain employs TRBV6-6 and TRBJ1-1; tentative D call: TRBD1 (6 bases). The V and J ends lost 6 bases and 4 bases respectively, with 12 bases between them. Germline loops: CDR1 MNHNY, CDR2 SVGAGI (reference sequence). The CDR3 runs 13 residues. Here the CDR3 DNA reads TGTGCCAGCAGCCTCAGGGGCGGCACTGAAGCTTTCTTT. Its translation is CASSLRGGTEAFF.

This clone showed up just once. The chain recombines TRBV5-1 with TRBJ1-2, with D unclear. Trimming removed 0 bases from V and 8 bases from J, with 11 bases in between. Germline CDR1 and CDR2: SGHRS and YFSETQ. This CDR3 has 13 amino acids. DNA for the CDR3: TGCGCCAGCAGCTTGGGCAGAGGAAGCGGCTACACCTTC. This encodes CASSLGRGSGYTF.

The CDR3, as DNA: TGTGCCAGCAGCTTGGGACTAGCGGCAGATACGCAGTATTTT. It yields the protein CASSLGLAADTQYF. The gene calls are TRBV7-3 and TRBJ2-3; the match to TRBD2 covers 11 bases. V lost 3 bases, J lost 4 bases, and 0 bases stayed unmatched. Looked up from germline, CDR1 is SGHTA and CDR2 is FQGTGA. The CDR3 totals 14 residues.

The chain employs TRBV6-6 and TRBJ2-2; TRBD2 is a possible D gene (6 bases). With 2 bases removed from V and 5 bases from J, the gap between germline ends came to 9 bases. This CDR3 is built from 14 residues. CDR1 is MNHNY, CDR2 SVGAGI, per germline (reference sequence). CDR3 sequence reads: CASSYQAGTGELFF. The CDR3 DNA sequence: TGTGCCAGCAGTTACCAGGCGGGGACCGGGGAGCTGTTTTTT.

The CDR3 sequence: CASSLGYPGETQYF. The CDR3 nucleotides read TGTGCCAGCAGCTTAGGGTACCCCGGAGAGACCCAGTACTTC. The chain carries TRBV11-3 and TRBJ2-5; D gene unclear. Germline CDR1 and CDR2: SGHNT and YENEEA. This CDR3 contains 14 residues. Trimming took off 1 base at V and 4 bases at J, with 10 bases between the two ends.

This rearrangement joins TRBV19 to TRBJ1-6, with TRBD1 identical over 9 bases. From germline, CDR1 is LNHDA and CDR2 SQIVND (reference sequence). V lost 6 bases to trimming and J lost 10 bases; unmatched junction nucleotides: 4. CDR3 length: 13 amino acids. CDR3 in DNA: TGTGCCAGTAGGCAGACAGGGGGGTCACCCCTCCACTTT. Translation: CASRQTGGSPLHF.

This clone was picked up a small number of times. The V call is TRBV10-3, the J call TRBJ2-1; 7 bases agree with TRBD1. The V and J ends lost 5 bases and 9 bases, in that order; junction bases with no gene match: 4. Per germline, CDR1 ENHRY and CDR2 SYGVKD. CDR3 length equals 12 residues. CDR3 sequence reads: CAISTDRAEQFF. The CDR3 DNA reads as TGTGCCATCAGTACCGACAGGGCTGAGCAGTTCTTC.

The chain has TRBV7-8 and TRBJ2-5; maybe TRBD2 (5 bases). Deletions cut 1 base from V and 4 bases from J, with 13 bases between. The CDR3 covers 15 residues. In germline, CDR1 is SGHVS, CDR2 FQNEAQ. The CDR3 reads CASSLVGGGGETQYF. The CDR3 nucleotides are TGTGCCAGCAGCTTAGTTGGTGGAGGTGGAGAGACCCAGTACTTC. The entire variable domain, with the rest obtained from reference TRBV7-8 and TRBJ2-5, is as follows: GAGVSQSPRYKVAKRGQDVALRCDPISGHVSLFWYQQALGQGPEFLTYFQNEAQLDKSGLPSDRFFAERPEGSVSTLKIQRTQQEDSAVYLCASSLVGGGGETQYFGPGTRLLVL.

For the CDR3, the DNA is TGTGCCAGTAGTGACCTCAGGGTCTCTGGGGGGAATTCACCCCTCCACTTT. Its translation is CASSDLRVSGGNSPLHF. The chain uses TRBV19 and TRBJ1-6; a weak D match, TRBD1 (5 bases). Trimming removed 5 bases at V and 7 bases at J, with 21 bases between. This CDR3 comprises 17 residues. CDR1 LNHDA and CDR2 SQIVND come from the germline V gene (reference sequence).

The chain carries TRBV10-3 and TRBJ1-2; the D gene is possibly TRBD1 (5 bases). Germline CDR1 ENHRY, CDR2 SYGVKD. The length of the CDR3 is 13 residues. The V gene lost 7 bases and the J gene lost 2 bases, with 11 bases spanning the gap. CDR3 nucleotide sequence: TGTGCCATCAAGCAGGGCTCAAACTATGGCTACACCTTC. Translating gives CAIKQGSNYGYTF.

The chain couples TRBV5-1 to TRBJ2-1; D remains ambiguous. This CDR3 is built from 12 residues. The V gene lost 1 base and the J gene lost 6 bases, with 5 bases spanning the gap. Germline lookup yields CDR1 SGHRS and CDR2 YFSETQ. The CDR3 DNA follows: TGCGCCAGCAGCTTGAGTAGCAATGAGCAGTTCTTC. Translation: CASSLSSNEQFF.

The chain joins TRBV5-1 to TRBJ2-2, with D tentatively TRBD1 (6 bases). Trimming left V 2 bases short and J 7 bases short, with 12 bases between. This CDR3 is 14 amino acids long. Germline V gene data show CDR1 as SGHRS and CDR2 as YFSETQ. CDR3 region: CASSFRQDHGELFF. DNA of the CDR3: TGCGCCAGCAGCTTTCGACAGGACCACGGGGAGCTGTTTTTT.

The J gene is TRBJ2-2, the V gene TRBV18, with D tentatively TRBD1 (5 bases). V lost 8 bases to trimming and J lost 5 bases, with 18 bases between them. The CDR3 contains 15 residues. The germline V gene encodes CDR1 KGHSH and CDR2 LQKENI. CDR3 DNA sequence: TGTGCCAGCCCCGAAGGGGTAGCAGAAACCGGGGAGCTGTTTTTT. This encodes CASPEGVAETGELFF. Full variable domain (missing parts from reference TRBV18 and TRBJ2-2): NAGVMQNPRHLVRRRGQEARLRCSPMKGHSHVYWYRQLPEEGLKFMVYLQKENIIDESGMPKERFSAEFPKEGPSILRIQQVVRGDSAAYFCASPEGVAETGELFFGEGSRLTVL.

This chain links TRBV5-6 with TRBJ1-1, with TRBD1 as a possible D gene (6 bases). V gave up 4 bases and J gave up 4 bases, with 17 bases separating them. Germline assignment: CDR1 SGHDT and CDR2 YYEEEE. CDR3 length equals 15 residues. CDR3: CASSPLDSGTTEAFF. The CDR3 DNA reads as TGTGCCAGCAGCCCTTTGGACAGCGGCACCACTGAAGCTTTCTTT.

The chain links TRBV5-1 to TRBJ2-5; a weak D match, TRBD2 (7 bases). V lost 4 bases and J 0 bases, leaving 16 bases between the germline ends. The germline CDR1 and CDR2 sequences are SGHRS and YFSETQ. The CDR3 has 16 residues. The CDR3 region has the DNA TGCGCCAGCAGCCCTGACGGCGGGGGCTACCAAGAGACCCAGTACTTC. It yields the protein CASSPDGGGYQETQYF.

The chain is built from TRBV12-5 and TRBJ2-7; 7 nucleotides line up with TRBD1. Germline-derived CDR1 and CDR2 are LGHNT and FRNRAP. The CDR3 is made up of 15 amino acids. Trimming took 3 bases from V and 3 from J; bases not matched to a gene: 8. In DNA form, the CDR3 reads TGTGCTAGTGGTTTCGTTGGGACAGTGTTCTACGAGCAGTACTTC. It encodes CASGFVGTVFYEQYF.

This chain connects TRBV15 to TRBJ2-2; weak D call: TRBD1 (6 bases). Germline V gene sequence: CDR1 LNHNV, CDR2 YYDKDF (reference sequence). Between the trimmed V and J ends, which lost 3 bases and 1 base, there was a span of 6 bases. The CDR3 spans 14 residues. CDR3 bases: TGTGCCACCAGCAGGACAGGGAACACCGGGGAGCTGTTTTTT. Its protein is CATSRTGNTGELFF.

This clone was observed once. The chain couples TRBV19 to TRBJ2-7; 7 bases align to TRBD1. In germline, CDR1 is LNHDA, CDR2 SQIVND (reference sequence). Trimming cost V 6 bases and J 1 base; bases outside gene matches: 6. CDR3 length: 14 amino acids. The CDR3 loop is CASSPRQGSYEQYF. The CDR3, as DNA: TGTGCCAGTAGCCCCCGACAGGGATCCTACGAGCAGTACTTC.